The clone carrying this T cell receptor (beta chain) came up many times. Its antigen is unidentified. TCRdb re-called the reads with MiXCR, one entry per CDR3 protein. The sample records some 400,000 distinct CDR3 sequences, 18% being singletons. The data derive from a study of T cell repertoires in cytomegalovirus infection. On the study more broadly: Indications of both CMV infection and matching HLA type were provided by public TCR beta signatures. Study-wide results and limits: HLA-C-restricted, CMV-specific TCR beta clonotypes were dominant ex vivo.

The ends lost 0 bases at V and 3 bases at J; junction bases unmatched: 9. Germline loops: CDR1 LGHNA, CDR2 YSLEER. The CDR3 spans 17 residues. Sequenced material: PBMCs. The receptor's source is a human donor in good health (CMV status not recorded). Some clones in this sample may be carry-over from other donors' samples. The chain is built from TRBV4-3 and TRBJ2-5; 8 nucleotides line up with TRBD2. For the CDR3, the DNA is TGCGCCAGCAGCCAAGACCCAGCGGGGGAATATAAAGAGACCCAGTACTTC. Its translation: CASSQDPAGEYKETQYF.